This TCR beta chain appears in the sequencing data of a study of T cells in Graves' hyperthyroidism and ophthalmopathy. Study-level background: Peripheral blood was drawn at first diagnosis, prior to all treatment. Findings and caveats of the study: Clonotypes that were expanded in thyroid above 0.001 mostly appeared in blood too.

Every diagnosis used clinical symptoms, serum thyroxine and TRAb, thyroid ultrasound and orbital computed tomography. Using around 10 ml of fresh peripheral blood, PBMCs were prepared. This clonotype was found many times. The target antigen is unknown. Germline V gene sequence: CDR1 SNHLY, CDR2 FYNNEI. The germline V and J ends were trimmed by 11 bases and 11 bases, with 24 bases remaining between them. The CDR3 covers 13 residues. Authors of the study amplified TCR beta CDR3 regions from RNA transcripts. In the first-round RT-PCR of the TCR CDR3, the HTBI primer set was used. TCRdb used MiXCR to reprocess the multiplex PCR reads, holding one entry per CDR3 protein. Of about 480,000 distinct CDR3 sequences listed, 13% to 15% were seen once; the top ten hold less than 20%.

This TCR came from a woman younger than 30 with Graves' hyperthyroidism. This chain joins TRBV2 and TRBJ1-1; tentative D call: TRBD1 (5 bases). Material: blood. Written as DNA, the CDR3 is TGTGCCGGAGGGACTCTGCGTCAGCAGGAGGCTTTCTTT. Its protein product is CAGGTLRQQEAFF.